These T cell receptor beta chains were read from a single sample in a study of cytomegalovirus exposure and HLA in healthy donors. Measured with immunoSEQ multiplex PCR; TCRdb has only the in-frame clones, and not every one. The table includes around 99,000 clones, less than 85% detected once. What was sequenced was PBMCs. The receptors stem from a woman between 40 and 50 years old in good health and CMV-seropositive. CDR3s include the opening cysteine and the closing phenylalanine or tryptophan. Fields, in order: V gene, J gene, clone size, D gene, CDR3 protein, CDR3 DNA. A D gene is named only where the DNA matches it firmly. Rows may omit the clone size; those that give it use once, few, many or a size class.

v_gene: TRBV5-1; j_gene: TRBJ1-2; abundance: few; d_gene: NA; CDR3aa: CASSSTVNNYGYTF; CDR3nt: TGCGCCAGCAGCTCGACAGTAAATAACTATGGCTACACCTTC
v_gene: TRBV28; j_gene: TRBJ2-1; abundance: NA; d_gene: NA; CDR3aa: CASSSGQSYNEQFF; CDR3nt: TGTGCCAGCAGTTCGGGACAATCGTACAATGAGCAGTTCTTC
v_gene: TRBV10-3; j_gene: TRBJ1-4; abundance: NA; d_gene: TRBD1; CDR3aa: CAIRDREEKLFF; CDR3nt: TGTGCCATCAGGGACAGGGAAGAAAAACTGTTTTTT
v_gene: TRBV10-3; j_gene: TRBJ2-3; abundance: NA; d_gene: TRBD2; CDR3aa: CAISVQAGGSTDTQYF; CDR3nt: TGTGCCATCAGTGTTCAAGCGGGGGGATCCACAGATACGCAGTATTTT
v_gene: TRBV6-5; j_gene: TRBJ2-1; abundance: once; d_gene: NA; CDR3aa: CASSYWGTSVDEQFF; CDR3nt: TGTGCCAGCAGTTACTGGGGCACCTCCGTCGATGAGCAGTTCTTC
v_gene: TRBV18; j_gene: TRBJ2-2; abundance: NA; d_gene: TRBD1; CDR3aa: CASSPIEGAVAGELFF; CDR3nt: TGTGCCAGCTCACCAATCGAGGGGGCCGTCGCCGGGGAGCTGTTTTTT
v_gene: TRBV15; j_gene: TRBJ1-5; abundance: few; d_gene: NA; CDR3aa: CATSEVGLSNQPQHF; CDR3nt: TGTGCCACCAGCGAAGTGGGGCTTAGCAATCAGCCCCAGCATTTT
v_gene: TRBV7-2; j_gene: TRBJ2-5; abundance: NA; d_gene: TRBD2; CDR3aa: CASSLGSGVQETQYF; CDR3nt: TGTGCCAGCAGCTTGGGTAGCGGGGTCCAAGAGACCCAGTACTTC
v_gene: TRBV9; j_gene: TRBJ1-1; abundance: NA; d_gene: TRBD1; CDR3aa: CASSTGAGTGNTEAFF; CDR3nt: TGTGCCAGCTCCACGGGGGCAGGGACAGGCAACACTGAAGCTTTCTTT
v_gene: TRBV10-2; j_gene: TRBJ1-6; abundance: few; d_gene: NA; CDR3aa: CASRRQVGSPLHF; CDR3nt: TGCGCCAGCAGACGACAGGTGGGATCACCCCTCCACTTT
v_gene: TRBV10-1; j_gene: TRBJ2-5; abundance: NA; d_gene: TRBD2; CDR3aa: CASSESAGGAETQYF; CDR3nt: TGCGCCAGCAGTGAGTCAGCGGGGGGCGCAGAGACCCAGTACTTC
v_gene: TRBV5-1; j_gene: TRBJ1-1; abundance: NA; d_gene: NA; CDR3aa: CASSLVGGRGGTEAFF; CDR3nt: TGCGCCAGCAGCTTGGTTGGGGGGAGGGGAGGCACTGAAGCTTTCTTT
v_gene: TRBV30; j_gene: TRBJ2-3; abundance: few; d_gene: TRBD1; CDR3aa: CAGGRGQVSTDTQYF; CDR3nt: TGTGCCGGGGGAAGAGGACAGGTCAGCACAGATACGCAGTATTTT
v_gene: TRBV6-5; j_gene: TRBJ1-2; abundance: NA; d_gene: TRBD1; CDR3aa: CASRTGAVYGYTF; CDR3nt: TGTGCCAGCCGGACAGGGGCTGTCTATGGCTACACCTTC
v_gene: TRBV6-4; j_gene: TRBJ2-3; abundance: NA; d_gene: TRBD1; CDR3aa: CASSDPLDRENTDTQYF; CDR3nt: TGTGCCAGCAGTGACCCCCTCGACAGGGAAAACACAGATACGCAGTATTTT
v_gene: TRBV7-9; j_gene: TRBJ1-1; abundance: NA; d_gene: NA; CDR3aa: CASSLLTARTEAFF; CDR3nt: TGTGCCAGCAGCTTATTGACAGCTCGGACTGAAGCTTTCTTT
v_gene: TRBV7-9; j_gene: TRBJ2-5; abundance: NA; d_gene: NA; CDR3aa: CASSLGTGETQYF; CDR3nt: TGTGCCAGCAGCTTAGGCACCGGGGAGACCCAGTACTTC
v_gene: TRBV6-1; j_gene: TRBJ1-1; abundance: NA; d_gene: NA; CDR3aa: CASTEGQGNTEAFF; CDR3nt: TGTGCCAGCACTGAGGGGCAGGGAAACACTGAAGCTTTCTTT
v_gene: TRBV30; j_gene: TRBJ1-2; abundance: NA; d_gene: TRBD1; CDR3aa: CAWRRTGVNYGYTF; CDR3nt: TGTGCCTGGAGGCGGACAGGGGTAAACTATGGCTACACCTTC
v_gene: TRBV9; j_gene: TRBJ2-7; abundance: NA; d_gene: NA; CDR3aa: CASSVDPGSYEQYF; CDR3nt: TGTGCCAGCAGCGTAGATCCGGGCTCCTACGAGCAGTACTTC
v_gene: TRBV6-5; j_gene: TRBJ1-1; abundance: few; d_gene: TRBD1; CDR3aa: CASSVDRRGTEAFF; CDR3nt: TGTGCCAGCAGTGTGGACAGGAGGGGAACTGAAGCTTTCTTT
v_gene: TRBV6-1; j_gene: TRBJ2-3; abundance: few; d_gene: TRBD1; CDR3aa: CASSSRDRGTDTQYF; CDR3nt: TGTGCCAGCAGTAGCCGGGACAGGGGCACAGATACGCAGTATTTT
v_gene: TRBV30; j_gene: TRBJ2-6; abundance: NA; d_gene: NA; CDR3aa: CACTGANVLTF; CDR3nt: TGTGCCTGTACTGGGGCCAACGTCCTGACTTTC
v_gene: TRBV28; j_gene: TRBJ1-4; abundance: few; d_gene: NA; CDR3aa: CASRSRGGREKLFF; CDR3nt: TGTGCCAGCAGGTCGCGCGGTGGGAGGGAAAAACTGTTTTTT
v_gene: TRBV6-5; j_gene: TRBJ2-7; abundance: NA; d_gene: TRBD1; CDR3aa: CASSSGGIAYEQYF; CDR3nt: TGTGCCAGCAGTTCAGGGGGAATAGCCTACGAGCAGTACTTC
v_gene: TRBV29-1; j_gene: TRBJ1-1; abundance: NA; d_gene: NA; CDR3aa: CTHRTAPNTEAFF; CDR3nt: TGCACCCATAGGACAGCCCCGAACACTGAAGCTTTCTTT
v_gene: TRBV29-1; j_gene: TRBJ1-6; abundance: NA; d_gene: TRBD1; CDR3aa: CSVRVRGDSPLHF; CDR3nt: TGCAGCGTTCGTGTCAGGGGGGATTCACCCCTCCACTTT
v_gene: TRBV5-1; j_gene: TRBJ1-5; abundance: few; d_gene: NA; CDR3aa: CASSLDGYSNQPQHF; CDR3nt: TGCGCCAGCAGCTTGGACGGTTATAGCAATCAGCCCCAGCATTTT
v_gene: TRBV5-1; j_gene: TRBJ1-2; abundance: NA; d_gene: NA; CDR3aa: CASSPAGDYGYTF; CDR3nt: TGCGCCAGCAGCCCGGCGGGGGACTATGGCTACACCTTC
v_gene: TRBV7-9; j_gene: TRBJ1-1; abundance: NA; d_gene: NA; CDR3aa: CASSLGGGNTEAFF; CDR3nt: TGTGCCAGCAGCTTAGGAGGGGGGAACACTGAAGCTTTCTTT
v_gene: TRBV7-9; j_gene: TRBJ2-6; abundance: few; d_gene: NA; CDR3aa: CASSFTGTANVLTF; CDR3nt: TGTGCCAGCAGCTTTACAGGGACGGCCAACGTCCTGACTTTC
v_gene: TRBV4-2; j_gene: TRBJ1-5; abundance: few; d_gene: TRBD1; CDR3aa: CASSPPGQGNQPQHF; CDR3nt: TGTGCCAGCAGCCCCCCAGGACAGGGAAATCAGCCCCAGCATTTT
v_gene: TRBV27; j_gene: TRBJ1-2; abundance: NA; d_gene: TRBD1; CDR3aa: CASSSFKDRQGFTF; CDR3nt: TGTGCCAGCAGTTCCTTTAAGGACCGACAGGGCTTTACCTTC
v_gene: TRBV6-1; j_gene: TRBJ1-6; abundance: few; d_gene: NA; CDR3aa: CASSEMTPYYNSPLHF; CDR3nt: TGTGCCAGCAGTGAGATGACACCCTATTATAATTCACCCCTCCACTTT
v_gene: TRBV5-1; j_gene: TRBJ1-1; abundance: NA; d_gene: NA; CDR3aa: CASSSLRQDQMNTEAFF; CDR3nt: TGCGCCAGCAGTTCCTTGCGGCAAGATCAAATGAACACTGAAGCTTTCTTT
v_gene: TRBV7-8; j_gene: TRBJ1-1; abundance: NA; d_gene: NA; CDR3aa: CASSFPWGRAAEAFF; CDR3nt: TGTGCCAGCAGCTTTCCCTGGGGCAGGGCTGCTGAAGCTTTCTTT
v_gene: TRBV13; j_gene: TRBJ2-1; abundance: few; d_gene: NA; CDR3aa: CASSPFLGVLGEQFF; CDR3nt: TGTGCCAGCAGCCCATTTCTGGGAGTTTTGGGCGAGCAGTTCTTC
v_gene: TRBV5-6; j_gene: TRBJ1-5; abundance: NA; d_gene: NA; CDR3aa: CASSTGPDSNQPQHF; CDR3nt: TGTGCCAGCAGCACAGGACCAGATAGCAATCAGCCCCAGCATTTT
v_gene: TRBV11-2; j_gene: TRBJ2-7; abundance: NA; d_gene: NA; CDR3aa: CASSLGTPTELREQYF; CDR3nt: TGTGCCAGCAGCTTGGGTACCCCGACAGAGCTGAGGGAGCAGTACTTC
v_gene: TRBV11-2; j_gene: TRBJ2-1; abundance: NA; d_gene: NA; CDR3aa: CASSLVASRPNEQFF; CDR3nt: TGTGCCAGCAGCTTAGTGGCCAGCAGGCCCAATGAGCAGTTCTTC
v_gene: TRBV7-9; j_gene: TRBJ1-1; abundance: NA; d_gene: NA; CDR3aa: CASSLWAGTEAFF; CDR3nt: TGTGCCAGCAGCTTATGGGCAGGCACTGAAGCTTTCTTT
v_gene: TRBV18; j_gene: TRBJ2-1; abundance: few; d_gene: TRBD2; CDR3aa: CASSPSGGPWNEQFF; CDR3nt: TGTGCCAGCTCACCTAGCGGGGGGCCTTGGAATGAGCAGTTCTTC
v_gene: TRBV15; j_gene: TRBJ2-7; abundance: NA; d_gene: TRBD1; CDR3aa: CATSRATTGGAPYEQYF; CDR3nt: TGTGCCACCAGCAGAGCAACGACAGGGGGCGCCCCCTACGAGCAGTACTTC
v_gene: TRBV5-1; j_gene: TRBJ1-4; abundance: once; d_gene: NA; CDR3aa: CASSLQQGREKLFF; CDR3nt: TGCGCCAGCAGCTTGCAACAGGGCAGGGAAAAACTGTTTTTT
v_gene: TRBV6-5; j_gene: TRBJ2-2; abundance: NA; d_gene: TRBD2; CDR3aa: CASSQTSSGELFF; CDR3nt: TGTGCCAGCAGCCAGACTAGCTCCGGGGAGCTGTTTTTT
v_gene: TRBV19; j_gene: TRBJ1-6; abundance: NA; d_gene: TRBD1; CDR3aa: CASSSRTGGYSYNSPLHF; CDR3nt: TGTGCCAGTAGTAGTCGGACAGGGGGTTATTCATATAATTCACCCCTCCACTTT
v_gene: TRBV28; j_gene: TRBJ1-2; abundance: once; d_gene: TRBD1; CDR3aa: CASSPGTAYYGYTF; CDR3nt: TGTGCCAGCAGTCCCGGGACAGCTTACTATGGCTACACCTTC
v_gene: TRBV4-3; j_gene: TRBJ1-3; abundance: NA; d_gene: NA; CDR3aa: CASSQEYTAGNTIYF; CDR3nt: TGCGCCAGCAGCCAAGAATATACTGCTGGAAACACCATATATTTT
v_gene: TRBV5-1; j_gene: TRBJ1-2; abundance: NA; d_gene: NA; CDR3aa: CASSLATGREAGYTF; CDR3nt: TGCGCCAGCAGCTTGGCCACGGGGCGGGAAGCTGGCTACACCTTC
v_gene: TRBV7-8; j_gene: TRBJ2-5; abundance: NA; d_gene: TRBD1; CDR3aa: CASSLVQGQQGRETQYF; CDR3nt: TGTGCCAGCAGCTTAGTACAGGGCCAACAGGGGCGGGAGACCCAGTACTTC
v_gene: TRBV29-1; j_gene: TRBJ2-5; abundance: NA; d_gene: NA; CDR3aa: CSGRRGIETQYF; CDR3nt: TGCAGCGGCCGCCGGGGAATTGAGACCCAGTACTTC
v_gene: TRBV9; j_gene: TRBJ2-2; abundance: NA; d_gene: TRBD2; CDR3aa: CASSVGASGGTGELFF; CDR3nt: TGTGCCAGCAGCGTAGGGGCTAGCGGGGGCACCGGGGAGCTGTTTTTT
v_gene: TRBV29-1; j_gene: TRBJ2-5; abundance: NA; d_gene: NA; CDR3aa: CSVRLGETQYF; CDR3nt: TGCAGCGTCCGACTAGGGGAGACCCAGTACTTC
v_gene: TRBV4-2; j_gene: TRBJ2-3; abundance: NA; d_gene: TRBD2; CDR3aa: CASSQTEAGSSTDTQYF; CDR3nt: TGTGCCAGCAGCCAGACCGAAGCGGGGAGTAGCACAGATACGCAGTATTTT
v_gene: TRBV2; j_gene: TRBJ2-7; abundance: NA; d_gene: NA; CDR3aa: CASGTRHSYEQYF; CDR3nt: TGTGCCAGCGGAACCCGACATTCCTACGAGCAGTACTTC
v_gene: TRBV7-8; j_gene: TRBJ1-6; abundance: NA; d_gene: NA; CDR3aa: CASSFGQPGGNSPLHF; CDR3nt: TGTGCCAGCAGCTTCGGACAGCCAGGTGGAAATTCACCCCTCCACTTT
v_gene: TRBV6-5; j_gene: TRBJ1-5; abundance: few; d_gene: NA; CDR3aa: CASSYQRELGPQHF; CDR3nt: TGTGCCAGCAGTTACCAAAGGGAGTTGGGACCCCAGCATTTT
v_gene: TRBV5-6; j_gene: TRBJ2-3; abundance: few; d_gene: NA; CDR3aa: CASSLYGTVPIPNTQYF; CDR3nt: TGTGCCAGCAGCTTGTACGGAACAGTACCCATCCCTAATACGCAGTATTTT
v_gene: TRBV7-9; j_gene: TRBJ2-1; abundance: NA; d_gene: NA; CDR3aa: CASSLESDWLFF; CDR3nt: TGTGCCAGCAGCTTAGAGTCGGACTGGTTGTTCTTC
v_gene: TRBV19; j_gene: TRBJ1-4; abundance: once; d_gene: NA; CDR3aa: CASSSIRNEKLFF; CDR3nt: TGTGCCAGTAGCTCTATCAGGAATGAAAAACTGTTTTTT